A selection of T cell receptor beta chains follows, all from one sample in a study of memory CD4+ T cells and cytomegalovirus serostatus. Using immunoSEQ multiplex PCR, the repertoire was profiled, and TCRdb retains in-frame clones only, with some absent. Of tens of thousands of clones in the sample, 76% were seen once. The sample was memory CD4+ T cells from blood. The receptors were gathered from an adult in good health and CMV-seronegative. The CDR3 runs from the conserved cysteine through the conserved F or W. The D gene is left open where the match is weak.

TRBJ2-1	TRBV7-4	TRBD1	CASSFCREQGACNEQFF
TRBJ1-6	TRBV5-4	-	CASSQDNSPLHF
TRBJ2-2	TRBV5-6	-	CASSMGATGELFF
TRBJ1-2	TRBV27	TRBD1	CASSFKTGGNYGYTF
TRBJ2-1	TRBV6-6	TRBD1	CASRPGQGGGEQFF
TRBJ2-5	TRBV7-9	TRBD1	CASSSYSGGGETQYF
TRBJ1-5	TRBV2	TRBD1	CASSPPPTGMNNQPQHF
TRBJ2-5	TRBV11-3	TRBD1	CASRPGTGGWETQYF
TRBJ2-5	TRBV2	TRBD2	CASSERGLAEGFRETQYF
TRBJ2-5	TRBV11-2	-	CASSPGGVQETQYF
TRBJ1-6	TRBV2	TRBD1	CASRGDSYNSPLHF
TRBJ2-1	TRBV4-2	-	CASSQDRTAVTNEQFF
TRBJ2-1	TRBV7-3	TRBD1	CASSLDRSYNEQFF
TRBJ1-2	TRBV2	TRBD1	CASSPSSDRGSGYTF
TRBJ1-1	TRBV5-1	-	CASSLGQGRLRTEAFF
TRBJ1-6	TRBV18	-	CASSPSGEDSPLHF
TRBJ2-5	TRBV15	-	CATSVGLTETQYF
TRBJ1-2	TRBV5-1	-	CASSLSSVDGYTF
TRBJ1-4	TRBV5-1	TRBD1	CASSTEGGTGYEKLFF
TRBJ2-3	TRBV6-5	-	CASSPRTLSTDTQYF
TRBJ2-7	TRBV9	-	CASSLSGTSSYEQYF
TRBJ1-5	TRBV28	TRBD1	CASSRDRISNQPQHF
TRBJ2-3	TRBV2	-	CASSESRRSDTQYF
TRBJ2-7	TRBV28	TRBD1	CASSLGTGTSSYEQYF
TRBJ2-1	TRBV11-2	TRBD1	CASSPGQGSYNEQFF
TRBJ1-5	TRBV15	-	CATSRYRTSNQPQHF
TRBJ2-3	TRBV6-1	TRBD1	CASRTDRADTQYF
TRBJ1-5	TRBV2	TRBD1	CASRGTGIIQPQHF
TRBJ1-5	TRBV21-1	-	CASSKARVVNQPQHF
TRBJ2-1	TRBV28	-	CASSTLRWDSYNEQFF
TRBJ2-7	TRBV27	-	CANGLRGRGGEQYF
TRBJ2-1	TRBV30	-	CAWSVGYNEQFF
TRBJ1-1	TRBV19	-	CASIPADGLGAFF
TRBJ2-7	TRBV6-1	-	CASSAHRAAYEQYF
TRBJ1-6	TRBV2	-	CASSRTPTSPLHF
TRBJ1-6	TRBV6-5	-	CASSSPGRGGNSPLHF
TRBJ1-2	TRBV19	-	CASSKPGTPEGAYGYTF
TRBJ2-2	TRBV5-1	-	CASSGAPSGEAGGELFF
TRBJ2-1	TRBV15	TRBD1	CATSDRTGFGNEQFF
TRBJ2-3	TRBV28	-	CASRTPGGSTDTQYF
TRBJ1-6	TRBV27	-	CASSLGTRNNNSPLHF
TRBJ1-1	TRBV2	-	CASSEMLGPNTEAFF
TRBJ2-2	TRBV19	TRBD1	CASTPGQGRWTGELFF
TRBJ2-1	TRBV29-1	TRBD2	CSTSGGAYNEQFF
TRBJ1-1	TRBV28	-	CASSSPGDTEAFF